The 28 T cell receptor beta chains listed next were all sequenced from one sample in a study of shared clonotypes between healthy human individuals. The data were produced by immunoSEQ multiplex PCR, yet TCRdb's version contains in-frame clones alone and is incomplete. The table shows approximately 1,500,000 clones, with 98% occurring only once. Sequencing was performed on naive CD4+ T cells sorted from blood. Subset noted: CD45RA+ positively selected. These receptor sequences come from a man aged 25-45 years in good health.

The V call is TRBV18, the J call TRBJ1-5; D perhaps matches TRBD1 (5 bases). This CDR3 spans 13 amino acids. In germline, CDR1 is KGHSH, CDR2 LQKENI. V gave up 3 bases and J gave up 6 bases, with 9 bases separating them. The CDR3 coding sequence is TGTGCCAGCTCACCCGAGGGGATTCAGCCCCAGCATTTT. Protein sequence: CASSPEGIQPQHF.

The J gene is TRBJ1-4, the V gene TRBV27, with 8 bases identical to TRBD1. The CDR3 spans 13 residues. V was pared by 1 base and J by 12 bases, with 4 bases of the junction left unmatched. CDR1 is MNHEY and CDR2 is SMNVEV in the germline V gene (reference sequence). The CDR3 coding sequence is TGTGCCAGCAGTTTATTCCGGGACAGGCAACTGTTTTTT. It encodes CASSLFRDRQLFF.

CDR3 protein: CASSPRALYNEQFF. In DNA, the CDR3 is TGTGCCAGCAGCCCTCGGGCCCTCTACAATGAGCAGTTCTTC. The chain recombines TRBV5-7 with TRBJ2-1, with D unclear. TRBV5-7 is known as an ORF, though its function is uncertain. V was clipped by 4 bases and J by 3 bases, with 11 bases between them. The CDR3 is 14 amino acids.

The chain combines TRBV5-1 with TRBJ1-4; TRBD1 matches 8 bases. V was pared by 1 base and J by 10 bases, with 9 bases of the junction left unmatched. The germline V gene encodes CDR1 SGHRS and CDR2 YFSETQ. The CDR3 is 15 amino acids. CDR3 nucleotide sequence: TGCGCCAGCAGCTTGCAAGGGGCAGGACAGGGAAAACTGTTTTTT. Its translation is CASSLQGAGQGKLFF.

The chain carries TRBV10-1 and TRBJ2-1; 8 bases match TRBD1. The CDR3 runs to 13 residues. The J segment lost 12 bases and the V segment lost 6 bases, leaving 10 bases of the junction unmatched. The germline V gene encodes CDR1 WNHNN and CDR2 SYGVQD (reference sequence). The CDR3 nucleotides read TGCGCCAGCAGCCCAAATCCGGGGACAGGGCAGTTCTTC. This gives the protein CASSPNPGTGQFF.

As concerns this clone: The sample contains more than one DNA sequence encoding this CDR3. This chain connects TRBV2 to TRBJ1-1; the D is unclear. The V gene lost 4 bases and the J gene lost 0 bases, with 6 bases spanning the gap. Germline V gives CDR1 SNHLY, CDR2 FYNNEI. CDR3 length: 13 amino acids. CDR3 bases: TGTGCCAGCAGTGGGGAGCTGAACACTGAAGCTTTCTTT. Its translation is CASSGELNTEAFF.

The chain employs TRBV9 and TRBJ2-5; a weak D match, TRBD1 (6 bases). Germline lookup yields CDR1 SGDLS and CDR2 YYNGEE. CDR3 length: 13 amino acids. V was trimmed by 0 bases and J by 9 bases, leaving 12 bases between them. The CDR3 protein is CASSVADRSAQYF. CDR3 nucleotide sequence: TGTGCCAGCAGCGTAGCAGACAGGTCGGCCCAGTACTTC.

The chain joins TRBV19 to TRBJ2-3, with TRBD2 matching over 12 bases. After removal of 5 bases from V and 4 bases from J, the junction contained 10 bases not matched to a gene. There are 17 residues in the CDR3. Germline V CDR1 and CDR2: LNHDA, SQIVND (reference sequence). The CDR3 nucleotides read TGTGCCAGTAGTTTCCTAGCGGGAGGGCTAGTTGCAGATACGCAGTATTTT. Its translation is CASSFLAGGLVADTQYF.

The V gene is TRBV5-1, the J gene TRBJ2-6, with 8 bases aligning to TRBD2. CDR3 length: 18 amino acids. From germline, CDR1 is SGHRS and CDR2 YFSETQ. J gave up 4 bases and V 1 base, and 10 bases lay outside the gene matches. CDR3 residues: CASSLSGSTQQGANVLTF. Here the CDR3 DNA reads TGCGCCAGCAGCTTGAGCGGGAGCACACAACAGGGGGCCAACGTCCTGACTTTC. The whole variable domain, remainder taken from reference TRBV5-1 and TRBJ2-6, is KAGVTQTPRYLIKTRGQQVTLSCSPISGHRSVSWYQQTPGQGLQFLFEYFSETQRNKGNFPGRFSGRQFSNSRSEMNVSTLELGDSALYLCASSLSGSTQQGANVLTFGAGSRLTVL.

About this clone itself: The junction shows a germline mismatch at one end, possibly a read error. The rearrangement uses TRBV7-7 and TRBJ2-3; tentatively, D is TRBD1 (6 bases). The CDR3 sequence is 14 residues long. Germline V lookup: CDR1 SSHAT, CDR2 FNYEAQ (reference sequence). The CDR3 coding sequence is TGTGCTAGCAGCCCCGTGGGGGCCACAGATACGCAGTATTTT. It specifies CASSPVGATDTQYF.

The chain links TRBV10-1 to TRBJ2-1, with D possibly being TRBD1 (6 bases). V was pared by 4 bases and J by 7 bases, with 11 bases between. This CDR3 has 13 amino acids. Per the germline V gene, CDR1 is WNHNN and CDR2 is SYGVQD (reference sequence). This CDR3 reads CASSARGFNEQFF. The CDR3 coding sequence is TGCGCCAGCAGTGCCAGGGGTTTTAATGAGCAGTTCTTC.

V and J are TRBV18 and TRBJ2-2; TRBD2 is a possible D gene (6 bases). With 3 bases removed from V and 6 bases from J, the gap between germline ends came to 17 bases. Germline CDR1 is KGHSH and CDR2 is LQKENI. The CDR3 totals 16 residues. CDR3: CASSPNRLGGAGELFF. In nucleotides, the CDR3 is TGTGCCAGCTCACCCAACAGACTAGGAGGCGCCGGGGAGCTGTTTTTT.

The chain recombines TRBV5-1 with TRBJ2-2; D is tentatively TRBD1 or TRBD2 (5 bases each). CDR1 SGHRS and CDR2 YFSETQ come from the germline V gene. The CDR3 runs 13 residues. Trimming stripped 10 bases from V and 4 bases from J, with 14 bases between. CDR3 coding DNA: TGCGCCTCAGCCCCCGGGGCCACCGGGGAGCTGTTTTTT. Its translation is CASAPGATGELFF.

The count of this clone is one. V is TRBV28 and J is TRBJ2-2; 11 bases are a match to TRBD2. V trimming: 7 bases; J trimming: 4 bases; junction bases outside the gene matches: 5. Germline V lookup: CDR1 MDHEN, CDR2 SYDVKM. The CDR3 covers 15 residues. The CDR3 region has the DNA TGTGCCAGCATCATAGCGGGAGGGGGCACCGGGGAGCTGTTTTTT. It encodes CASIIAGGGTGELFF.

CDR3 region: CASSWAGTRTYEQYF. The CDR3 DNA reads as TGTGCCAGCAGTTGGGCCGGGACTAGAACCTACGAGCAGTACTTC. This chain joins TRBV27 and TRBJ2-7; 8 nucleotides line up with TRBD2. After removal of 4 bases from V and 2 bases from J, the junction contained 7 bases not matched to a gene. The germline V gene encodes CDR1 MNHEY and CDR2 SMNVEV (reference sequence). CDR3 length: 15 amino acids.

The chain joins TRBV5-1 to TRBJ2-3; D unclear. Germline CDR1 is SGHRS and CDR2 is YFSETQ. Between the trimmed V and J ends, which lost 0 bases and 0 bases, there was a span of 11 bases. The CDR3 extends over 16 amino acids. CDR3 sequence reads: CASSLEGSPSTDTQYF. CDR3 sequence (DNA): TGCGCCAGCAGCTTGGAAGGCAGCCCTAGCACAGATACGCAGTATTTT.

The chain recombines TRBV4-2 with TRBJ2-1; TRBD2 agrees at 10 bases. The V gene's germline CDR1 is LGHNA and CDR2 YNFKEQ. V was clipped by 0 bases and J by 6 bases; unmatched bases: 11. This CDR3 spans 18 amino acids. The CDR3 DNA is TGTGCCAGCAGCCAAGATAAGGCCCTAGCGGGAGTGGTCAATGAGCAGTTCTTC. Protein product: CASSQDKALAGVVNEQFF.

The chain is built from TRBV2 and TRBJ1-5; no reliable D call. Germline loops: CDR1 SNHLY, CDR2 FYNNEI. The CDR3 sequence is 15 residues long. Trimming took 1 base from V and 4 from J, leaving 11 bases between them. The CDR3 coding sequence is TGTGCCAGCAGTGAAGTTCAAACACGGAATCAGCCCCAGCATTTT. Translating it yields CASSEVQTRNQPQHF. Combining the CDR3 with reference TRBV2 and TRBJ1-5 gives the whole variable domain EPEVTQTPSHQVTQMGQEVILRCVPISNHLYFYWYRQILGQKVEFLVSFYNNEISEKSEIFDDQFSVERPDGSNFTLKIRSTKLEDSAMYFCASSEVQTRNQPQHFGDGTRLSIL.

The J gene is TRBJ2-1, the V gene TRBV5-4; 9 nucleotides agree with TRBD1. The germline gives CDR1 SGHNT, CDR2 YYREEE (reference sequence). The V and J ends lost 2 bases and 2 bases, in that order; junction bases with no gene match: 8. This CDR3 is 17 amino acids long. Here the CDR3 reads CASSLKDRGPAYNEQFF. CDR3 nucleotides: TGTGCCAGCAGCTTAAAGGACAGGGGCCCAGCCTACAATGAGCAGTTCTTC.

This chain connects TRBV5-1 to TRBJ2-5; tentative D call: TRBD2 (5 bases). Per the germline V gene, CDR1 is SGHRS and CDR2 is YFSETQ. CDR3 length: 16 amino acids. V lost 0 bases, J lost 5 bases, and 17 bases lay in between. The CDR3 coding sequence is TGCGCCAGCAGCTTGGACCGTAGCGAGGGCGGGGAGACCCAGTACTTC. Translation: CASSLDRSEGGETQYF. Drawing the rest from reference TRBV5-1 and TRBJ2-5, the complete variable domain is KAGVTQTPRYLIKTRGQQVTLSCSPISGHRSVSWYQQTPGQGLQFLFEYFSETQRNKGNFPGRFSGRQFSNSRSEMNVSTLELGDSALYLCASSLDRSEGGETQYFGPGTRLLVL.

This sequence joins TRBV6-1 and TRBJ1-5; D may be TRBD1 (6 bases). CDR1 and CDR2 from the germline V gene are MNHNS and SASEGT. Trimming left V 6 bases short and J 5 bases short, with 11 bases between. The CDR3 loop spans 13 amino acids. CDR3 coding DNA: TGTGCCAGCAGCCCGAGGGGGGATCAGCCCCAGCATTTT. Amino acid sequence: CASSPRGDQPQHF.

J is TRBJ1-5 and V is TRBV5-1, with D unclear. CDR1 and CDR2 (germline): SGHRS, YFSETQ. There are 17 residues in the CDR3. V dropped 0 bases and J dropped 7 bases, with 20 bases sitting between them. The DNA for the CDR3 is TGCGCCAGCAGCTTGGGAGCTCTGGTTGGAGGAGAGCAGCCCCAGCATTTT. Translation: CASSLGALVGGEQPQHF.

The CDR3 DNA is TGTGCCAGCAAAATCAACGGCGGGAGTGGAGAGACCCAGTACTTC. This translates into CASKINGGSGETQYF. V is TRBV6-4 and J is TRBJ2-5; 7 positions match TRBD2. The CDR3 runs 15 residues. CDR1 is MRHNA, CDR2 SNTAGT, per germline. With 7 bases clipped from V and 4 bases from J, the junction kept 12 bases outside the gene matches.

The V call is TRBV7-3, the J call TRBJ2-1; D uncertain. The CDR3 loop spans 15 amino acids. Trimming took off 2 bases at V and 7 bases at J, with 15 bases between the two ends. CDR1 and CDR2 (germline): SGHTA, FQGTGA. In DNA form, the CDR3 reads TGTGCCAGCAGCTTAGGGCATAAGATAGGGAATGAGCAGTTCTTC. This encodes CASSLGHKIGNEQFF.

The V gene is TRBV28, the J gene TRBJ2-7; possibly TRBD1 for D (6 bases). The CDR3 has 15 amino acids. Germline CDR1 and CDR2: MDHEN and SYDVKM. V shed 5 bases and J shed 3 bases, with 17 bases lying between them. In DNA form, the CDR3 reads TGTGCCAGCAGTGCCCCCGGGACAAGATACTACGAGCAGTACTTC. This sequence encodes CASSAPGTRYYEQYF.

This clone was seen just once. This chain uses TRBV29-1 with TRBJ1-5; no definite D call. Germline V gene data show CDR1 as SQVTM and CDR2 as ANQGSEA. V was cut by 6 bases and J by 2 bases, with 20 bases left in between. CDR3 size: 16 residues. The CDR3 loop reads CSVIAKLQGGNQPQHF. CDR3 DNA: TGCAGCGTAATTGCCAAATTACAAGGAGGCAATCAGCCCCAGCATTTT.

The rearrangement joins TRBV27 to TRBJ2-7; 8 nucleotides match TRBD1. Germline lookup yields CDR1 MNHEY and CDR2 SMNVEV (reference sequence). V lost 4 bases to trimming and J lost 2 bases; unmatched junction nucleotides: 4. CDR3 length equals 14 residues. CDR3 bases: TGTGCCAGCAGTTACAGGGGGGTGGCCTACGAGCAGTACTTC. This codes for CASSYRGVAYEQYF.

The V and J genes are TRBV28 and TRBJ1-1; 7 bases are a match to TRBD1. The CDR3 has 16 residues. Germline V gene data show CDR1 as MDHEN and CDR2 as SYDVKM. V lost 1 base to trimming and J lost 0 bases; unmatched junction nucleotides: 5. The CDR3 loop reads CASSLSQQGLNTEAFF. In DNA, the CDR3 is TGTGCCAGCAGTTTATCACAACAGGGGTTGAACACTGAAGCTTTCTTT.